The rows below give T cell receptor beta chains drawn from one sample of a study of blood T cell repertoires in COVID-19. Some clones are missing from TCRdb's copy, which holds only in-frame ones; the method was immunoSEQ multiplex PCR. The sample shows more than 150,000 clones, approximately 84% of them seen only once. Sequencing was performed on peripheral blood. All receptors derive from a man between 18 and 35 years old with active or convalescent COVID-19. The CDR3 runs from the conserved cysteine through the conserved F or W. Each record gives: V gene, J gene, CDR3 protein.

>TRBV30|TRBJ2-1
CAWKLSGSGYNEQFF
>TRBV12-2|TRBJ1-1
CASRSPTQRNTEAFF
>TRBV13|TRBJ1-4
CASSPRTGTNEKLFF
>TRBV19|TRBJ2-1
CASARRLAGSHNEQFF
>TRBV5-8|TRBJ2-3
CASSSGTSGRDTQYF
>TRBV25-1|TRBJ1-6
CASSDPRQGPFSPLHF
>TRBV9|TRBJ1-1
CASAGQGSGLNTEAFF
>TRBV7-2|TRBJ2-5
CASSPVLAARETQYF
>TRBV5-1|TRBJ2-7
CASSLVLAGAYEQYF
>TRBV7-6|TRBJ2-2
CASKLLAGDTGELFF
>TRBV5-1|TRBJ1-4
CASSAAAASNEKLFF
>TRBV15|TRBJ1-5
CATSRGGQGDQPQHF
>TRBV13|TRBJ1-5
CASSKGDQPQHF
>TRBV9|TRBJ2-7
CASSPGISYEQYF
>TRBV14|TRBJ2-7
CASSPLRAGRTYEQYF
>TRBV4-2|TRBJ1-1
CASSTRQDMNTEAFF
>TRBV7-2|TRBJ2-3
CASRRGNTDTQYF
>TRBV29-1|TRBJ2-5
CSVVPKETQYF
>TRBV3-1/TRBV3-2|TRBJ1-5
CASSQYSNQPQHF
>TRBV9|TRBJ2-5
CASSGSADETQYF
>TRBV18|TRBJ2-2
CASSLLSPGTANTGELFF
>TRBV12-3/TRBV12-4|TRBJ2-3
CASSSGLDTQYF
>TRBV6-5|TRBJ1-1
CASCWTGYTEAFF
>TRBV6-4|TRBJ1-1
CASSINGTGGCTEAFF
>TRBV27|TRBJ2-2
CASRFGRHLPTGELFF
>TRBV7-9|TRBJ2-3
CASSLGASGGTDTQYF
>TRBV11-3|TRBJ2-7
CASSSTGARREQYF
>TRBV19|TRBJ1-2
CASSQTPGQGDYGYTF
>TRBV6-2/TRBV6-3|TRBJ1-2
CASSYSWRYGYTF
>TRBV5-4|TRBJ2-7
CASSQGQLEQYF
>TRBV24-1|TRBJ2-7
CATTHWARDTRPGEYEQYF
>TRBV27|TRBJ1-5
CASSLVQGGNQPQHF
>TRBV6-2/TRBV6-3|TRBJ1-1
CASSYQGSTEAFF
>TRBV18|TRBJ2-1
CASSPRASGSNNEQFF
>TRBV7-8|TRBJ2-3
CASSSDRGRTDTQYF